This T cell receptor (beta chain) was observed in a study of radiotherapy plus CTLA-4 blockade in lung cancer. Using immunoSEQ multiplex PCR, the repertoire was profiled, and TCRdb retains in-frame clones only, with some absent. In the table there are about 48,000 clones, more than 75% of which are singletons. The V end was cut by 4 bases, the J end by 4 bases, with 10 bases between. CDR3 size: 13 residues. Per germline, CDR1 SGHAT and CDR2 FQNNGV. This clonotype was obtained from a human donor with non-small cell lung cancer who had stable disease on radiotherapy plus ipilimumab. This chain links TRBV11-2 with TRBJ1-2; TRBD1 is a possible D gene (5 bases). The sequences come from peripheral blood, collected from a patient treated with radiotherapy plus ipilimumab. The CDR3 here is CASSSSGIYGYTF. The CDR3 region has the DNA TGTGCCAGCAGCTCGTCAGGGATCTATGGCTACACCTTC.